Each of the 14 T cell receptor beta chains below was sequenced from the same sample in a study of blood T cells in healthy people across ages. A second PCR, run for about 7 to 11 cycles, used a sample-barcoded 5' primer plus a J-beta primer mix. From the 5' RACE reads, TCRdb called clonotypes with MiXCR, one entry per CDR3 protein. This sample carries 920,000 or so distinct CDR3 sequences, more than 35% of them seen once, and the ten largest clones take over 15%. The sample comprised blood. The receptors were gathered from a woman aged 55-69 years in good health.

This chain uses TRBV27 with TRBJ1-2; 11 nucleotides match TRBD1. CDR1 is MNHEY and CDR2 is SMNVEV in the germline V gene (reference sequence). Germline trimming cut 9 bases from V and 6 bases from J; bases unmatched to any gene: 12. CDR3 length equals 15 residues. CDR3 protein: CASRGPGQGDDGYTF. The DNA of the CDR3 is TGTGCCAGTAGGGGTCCGGGACAGGGGGACGATGGCTACACCTTC.

This clonotype was counted between two and nine times. The chain joins TRBV27 to TRBJ1-1; perhaps TRBD1 as D (6 bases). The germline V gene encodes CDR1 MNHEY and CDR2 SMNVEV (reference sequence). Trimming took off 7 bases at V and 10 bases at J, with 22 bases between the two ends. This CDR3 contains 14 residues. The CDR3 DNA reads as TGTGCCAGCACCGAAGGGGGGTGGGAAGGGCGAGCTTTCTTT. It translates to CASTEGGWEGRAFF.

This clonotype was seen only a few times. The rearrangement joins TRBV29-1 to TRBJ1-2; D is perhaps TRBD1 (5 bases). The CDR3 spans 13 residues. Germline CDR1 reads SQVTM; CDR2 reads ANQGSEA. V shed 5 bases and J shed 6 bases, with 16 bases lying between them. CDR3 DNA: TGCAGCGTTATCGGGGCCAGGCGGGATGGCTACACCTTC. Its translation: CSVIGARRDGYTF.

This clonotype was counted only a few times. The chain combines TRBV20-1 with TRBJ2-2; possibly TRBD2 for D (5 bases). The CDR3 consists of 15 residues. CDR1 and CDR2 from the germline V gene are DFQATT and SNEGSKA (reference sequence). Deletions cut 6 bases from V and 6 bases from J, with 20 bases between. This CDR3 reads CSAEAGWTSAGELFF. DNA for the CDR3: TGCAGTGCCGAGGCTGGGTGGACTTCGGCCGGGGAGCTGTTTTTT.

This clonotype was counted only a few times. This sequence joins TRBV29-1 and TRBJ2-3; no clear D gene. The V gene's germline CDR1 is SQVTM and CDR2 ANQGSEA. V lost 0 bases and J lost 5, with 3 bases in between. The CDR3 is made up of 11 amino acids. CDR3 protein: CSVEDQDTQYF. The CDR3 DNA follows: TGCAGCGTTGAAGATCAAGATACGCAGTATTTT.

This clonotype was seen a few times. The rearrangement uses TRBV27 and TRBJ2-5; TRBD1 is a possible D gene (5 bases). V lost 4 bases to trimming and J lost 2 bases, with 8 bases between them. The CDR3 extends over 13 amino acids. CDR1 and CDR2 from the germline V gene are MNHEY and SMNVEV (reference sequence). As DNA, the CDR3 is TGTGCCAGCAGTTGGGGCAAACAAGAGACCCAGTACTTC. Amino acid sequence: CASSWGKQETQYF.

The gene calls are TRBV24-1 and TRBJ2-1; TRBD2 matches 10 bases. With V trimmed by 10 bases and J by 7 bases, 9 bases remained unmatched. The length of the CDR3 is 14 residues. Germline V CDR1 and CDR2: KGHDR, SFDVKD. The CDR3: CATSEAGGGNEQFF. The CDR3 DNA reads as TGTGCCACATCCGAAGCGGGAGGGGGTAATGAGCAGTTCTTC.

This clonotype was counted only a few times. The chain couples TRBV10-1 to TRBJ2-1, with 12 positions matching TRBD2. After removal of 7 bases from V and 9 bases from J, the junction contained 7 bases not matched to a gene. CDR3 length equals 14 residues. The germline CDR1 and CDR2 sequences are WNHNN and SYGVQD (reference sequence). This chain's CDR3 is CASTLRTSGVEQFF. In nucleotides, the CDR3 is TGCGCCAGCACCCTTAGGACTAGCGGGGTTGAGCAGTTCTTC.

This clonotype was recorded a few times. The chain joins TRBV24-1 to TRBJ2-3; D is possibly TRBD2 (6 bases). V lost 1 base, J lost 0 bases, and 7 bases lay in between. The CDR3 consists of 15 residues. The germline CDR1 and CDR2 sequences are KGHDR and SFDVKD. CDR3 DNA sequence: TGTGCCACCAGTGATTTCGGGACTAGCACAGATACGCAGTATTTT. This gives the protein CATSDFGTSTDTQYF.

This chain connects TRBV11-1 to TRBJ2-7; D may be TRBD2 (6 bases). CDR1 SGHAT and CDR2 FQDESV come from the germline V gene (reference sequence). There are 18 residues in the CDR3. Trimming took off 5 bases at V and 0 bases at J, with 23 bases between the two ends. CDR3 protein: CASSIDGRIRGTSYEQYF. CDR3 DNA sequence: TGTGCCAGCAGCATTGACGGGAGAATTAGAGGTACCTCCTACGAGCAGTACTTC.

This chain joins TRBV29-1 and TRBJ1-1; D is unclear. Trimming took 4 bases from V and 1 from J, leaving 10 bases between them. Germline V gene sequence: CDR1 SQVTM, CDR2 ANQGSEA. This CDR3 is 13 amino acids long. As DNA, the CDR3 is TGCAGCGTTGTCATCGGCGGGAACACTGAAGCTTTCTTT. It is translated as CSVVIGGNTEAFF.

The rearrangement joins TRBV7-9 to TRBJ2-1, with 8 bases matching TRBD2. Germline CDR1 reads SEHNR; CDR2 reads FQNEAQ (reference sequence). Trimming cost V 6 bases and J 4 bases; bases outside gene matches: 14. The CDR3 consists of 17 residues. CDR3 sequence (DNA): TGTGCCAGCAGGGGGTCCTTTAGCGGGGACCTTTACAATGAGCAGTTCTTC. It encodes CASRGSFSGDLYNEQFF.

The sample holds one count of this clonotype. V usage is TRBV7-9 and J usage is TRBJ2-1, with 7 bases that match TRBD2. The V gene's germline CDR1 is SEHNR and CDR2 FQNEAQ (reference sequence). Losses at the gene ends were 4 bases for V and 6 bases for J; bases not matched to a gene: 15. The CDR3 consists of 17 residues. CDR3: CASSSNAQRLAINEQFF. CDR3 nucleotide sequence: TGTGCCAGCAGCTCCAATGCCCAGAGACTAGCCATCAATGAGCAGTTCTTC.

This clonotype has a handful of counts. CDR3 bases: TGCAGCGCCACTTTGGACCGGGCCGAGCAGTACTTC. As protein: CSATLDRAEQYF. The genes are TRBV29-1 and TRBJ2-7, with D unclear. CDR1 SQVTM and CDR2 ANQGSEA come from the germline V gene. The CDR3 is made up of 12 amino acids. Trimming shortened V by 7 bases and J by 6 bases, and 16 bases separated the two germline ends.